Listed below are T cell receptor beta chains from one sample, sequenced in a study of neurological immune-mediated disorders. TCRdb analysed the 5' RACE reads with MiXCR anew, one entry per CDR3 protein. This table has about 71,000 distinct CDR3 sequences, less than 5.5% appearing once. Sequencing was done on a sample of PBMCs. The receptors shown here come from a man aged 25-40 years with multiple sclerosis. Each CDR3 is given with its conserved first and last residue. D genes are given only for firm matches. The listing skips clone size in some rows; elsewhere it reads once, few, many or a size class.

>TRBV5-4|many|TRBJ1-4|TRBD1
TGTGCCAGCAGCTCCGAGACAGGGGATGAAAAACTGTTTTTT
CASSSETGDEKLFF
>TRBV6-5|few|TRBJ2-1|TRBD2
TGTGCCAGCAGTACTAGCGGGGGGGCGTATAATGAGCAGTTCTTC
CASSTSGGAYNEQFF
>TRBV5-1|few|TRBJ1-1|.
TGCGCCAGCAGCTTGGATGAGAGAAACACTGAAGCTTTCTTT
CASSLDERNTEAFF
>TRBV4-1|many|TRBJ2-3|TRBD1
TGCGCCAGCAGCCGAGGACAGGGTCGCACAGATACGCAGTATTTT
CASSRGQGRTDTQYF
>TRBV4-1|many|TRBJ1-1|.
TGCGCCAGCAGCCAAGAAAGATGGGGGAACACTGAAGCTTTCTTT
CASSQERWGNTEAFF
>TRBV5-1|many|TRBJ2-3|.
TGCGCCAGCAGCCCCACAGGCACAGATACGCAGTATTTT
CASSPTGTDTQYF
>TRBV20-1|many|TRBJ2-7|TRBD2
TGCAGTGCTACCGAACTAGCGGGGGTTCTCTACGAGCAGTACTTC
CSATELAGVLYEQYF
>TRBV20-1|few|TRBJ2-7|.
TGCAGTGTACCCCGGGACAACGGCTACGAGCAGTACTTC
CSVPRDNGYEQYF
>TRBV4-1|many|TRBJ2-3|.
TGCGCCAGCAGCCAAGATGGCCCCACAGATACGCAGTATTTT
CASSQDGPTDTQYF
>TRBV24-1|.|TRBJ2-1|.
TGTGCCACCAGTGATTTCCGAGATTCTTACAATGAGCAGTTCTTC
CATSDFRDSYNEQFF